The 26 T cell receptor beta chains below all came from one sample that was sequenced in a study of vaccination and CD4 T cells after COVID-19. Documented treatment: roughly 10-day PBMC culture with coronavirus spike peptide pools or control peptides (ViraFEST assay). With the Oncomine TCR Beta short-read assay, DNA from cultured CD4+ T cells was sequenced. TCRdb passed the PCR reads through MiXCR, listing each CDR3 protein once. This sample has over 11,000 distinct CDR3 sequences, with roughly 30% found just once. Their antigens are not known. The specimen was CD4+ T cells from blood, cultured in vitro, collected after SARS-CoV-2 vaccination. These receptors all stem from a human donor who had recovered from COVID-19.

The chain combines TRBV10-3 with TRBJ2-3, with TRBD2 identical over 8 bases. CDR3 length: 18 residues. Germline values: CDR1 ENHRY, CDR2 SYGVKD. V gave up 5 bases and J gave up 5 bases; unmatched junction bases: 18. The DNA for the CDR3 is TGTGCCATCAGTACCGGTTTAGCGGGAACGTCCCGTAGAGATACGCAGTATTTT. Translating gives CAISTGLAGTSRRDTQYF.

This clonotype was seen only a few times. The CDR3 DNA follows: TGTGCCAGCAGTTACACAGGGTTTGGATCCTATGGCTACACCTTC. This gives the protein CASSYTGFGSYGYTF. The chain uses TRBV6-5 and TRBJ1-2, with TRBD1 as a possible D gene (6 bases). Germline V gives CDR1 MNHEY, CDR2 SVGAGI. CDR3 size: 15 residues. V was pared by 2 bases and J by 4 bases, with 14 bases between.

The chain couples TRBV20-1 to TRBJ2-1; 8 positions match TRBD1. Unmatched junction bases numbered 7, after V lost 4 bases and J lost 2 bases. The CDR3 covers 15 residues. Per germline, CDR1 DFQATT and CDR2 SNEGSKA (reference sequence). CDR3 sequence: CSAISGTGAYNEQFF. Here the CDR3 DNA reads TGCAGTGCTATTTCCGGGACAGGAGCCTACAATGAGCAGTTCTTC.

The chain recombines TRBV6-2 or TRBV6-3 with TRBJ2-5; 12 bases match TRBD2. Trimming removed 6 bases from V and 5 bases from J; junction bases left unmatched: 10. The CDR3 is 16 amino acids. Germline loops: CDR1 MNHEY, CDR2 SVGEGT. The CDR3 sequence: CASSPIAGLAGETQYF. CDR3 nucleotide sequence: TGTGCCAGCAGCCCTATCGCCGGACTAGCGGGGGAGACCCAGTACTTC.

The J gene is TRBJ1-4, the V gene TRBV15; TRBD1 might be the D (5 bases). V shed 0 bases and J shed 7 bases, with 15 bases lying between them. Looked up from germline, CDR1 is LNHNV and CDR2 is YYDKDF (reference sequence). The CDR3 is made up of 16 amino acids. DNA for the CDR3: TGTGCCACCAGCAGAGATCCCCCCGGGGGTAGTGAAAAACTGTTTTTT. Encoded protein: CATSRDPPGGSEKLFF.

A few counts support this clonotype. J is TRBJ1-2 and V is TRBV4-3; TRBD1 is a possible D gene (6 bases). The CDR3 consists of 16 residues. Germline CDR1 and CDR2: LGHNA and YSLEER. Trimming took off 3 bases at V and 0 bases at J, with 14 bases between the two ends. CDR3 protein: CASSQAQGLSNYGYTF. CDR3 DNA: TGCGCCAGCAGCCAGGCACAGGGACTGTCTAACTATGGCTACACCTTC.

CDR3 in amino acids: CASSLRPGAGVGTDTQYF. CDR3 DNA sequence: TGTGCCAGCAGCTTAAGGCCGGGAGCGGGAGTTGGCACAGATACGCAGTATTTT. The chain is built from TRBV7-8 and TRBJ2-3; 8 nucleotides align to TRBD2. Trimming cost V 2 bases and J 1 base; bases outside gene matches: 11. Per the germline V gene, CDR1 is SGHVS and CDR2 is FQNEAQ. The CDR3 runs 18 residues.

The chain links TRBV7-8 to TRBJ2-1; 7 bases are shared with TRBD1. The CDR3 length is 15 residues. With V trimmed by 2 bases and J by 5 bases, 6 bases remained unmatched. The germline gives CDR1 SGHVS, CDR2 FQNEAQ. The CDR3 nucleotides are TGTGCCAGCAGCTTACCCGCAGACAGGGACAATGAGCAGTTCTTC. Protein product: CASSLPADRDNEQFF.

By share, this clonotype ranks as medium-sized. The chain has TRBV20-1 and TRBJ1-2; possibly TRBD1 for D (5 bases). The V gene lost 6 bases and the J gene lost 4 bases, with 15 bases spanning the gap. CDR1 and CDR2 (germline): DFQATT, SNEGSKA (reference sequence). This CDR3 contains 13 residues. The CDR3 DNA sequence: TGCAGTGCCCCTCCCCAGGGACTCTATGGCTACACCTTC. Amino acids: CSAPPQGLYGYTF.

The chain has TRBV20-1 and TRBJ2-1, with D perhaps TRBD1 (6 bases). The V gene's germline CDR1 is DFQATT and CDR2 SNEGSKA (reference sequence). The CDR3 contains 15 residues. Trimming stripped 1 base from V and 9 bases from J, with 19 bases between. The CDR3 sequence is CSARVSGERRGEQFF. CDR3 in DNA: TGCAGTGCTAGAGTATCAGGGGAGCGACGCGGTGAGCAGTTCTTC.

This clonotype appeared a few times. The chain carries TRBV4-3 and TRBJ2-7, with TRBD1 as a possible D gene (6 bases). V lost 0 bases, J lost 5 bases, and 17 bases lay in between. The CDR3 contains 16 residues. Germline V CDR1 and CDR2: LGHNA, YSLEER. CDR3 sequence: CASSQELYRERNEQYF. CDR3 nucleotide sequence: TGCGCCAGCAGCCAAGAACTGTACAGGGAGCGGAACGAGCAGTACTTC.

A few counts support this clonotype. The chain employs TRBV19 and TRBJ2-5, with 13 bases lining up with TRBD2. CDR3 size: 14 residues. Unmatched junction bases numbered 0, after V lost 4 bases and J lost 4 bases. Germline values: CDR1 LNHDA, CDR2 SQIVND (reference sequence). CDR3 sequence reads: CASSRLAGGETQYF. The CDR3 DNA sequence: TGTGCCAGTAGTAGACTAGCGGGAGGAGAGACCCAGTACTTC.

The rearrangement uses TRBV5-4 and TRBJ2-5; the D call may be TRBD1 or TRBD2 (5 bases each). Germline CDR1 SGHNT, CDR2 YYREEE (reference sequence). CDR3 size: 15 residues. The ends were cut back, 1 base at V and 2 bases at J, with 12 bases in the middle. The CDR3 DNA sequence: TGTGCCAGCAGCTTGACGGGGACGAGACAAGAGACCCAGTACTTC. It is translated as CASSLTGTRQETQYF.

There are a few counts of this clonotype. This rearrangement joins TRBV19 to TRBJ2-7, with 8 bases identical to TRBD1. This CDR3 is built from 16 residues. Germline-derived CDR1 and CDR2 are LNHDA and SQIVND (reference sequence). V lost 3 bases and J lost 1; bases outside the gene matches: 8. CDR3 nucleotide sequence: TGTGCCAGTAGTATGCGACAGGGGTATACTTCCTACGAGCAGTACTTC. Protein product: CASSMRQGYTSYEQYF.

This clonotype was seen only a few times. The rearrangement uses TRBV27 and TRBJ1-2; D not certain. Trimming took off 6 bases at V and 5 bases at J, with 19 bases between the two ends. From germline, CDR1 is MNHEY and CDR2 SMNVEV (reference sequence). The CDR3 length is 15 residues. For the CDR3, the DNA is TGTGCCAGCAGCCAATCTCGGGCGATTGGGTATGGCTACACCTTC. It translates to CASSQSRAIGYGYTF.

The V call is TRBV5-4, the J call TRBJ2-3; D is unresolved. CDR1 is SGHNT and CDR2 is YYREEE in the germline V gene (reference sequence). Trimming took off 2 bases at V and 5 bases at J, with 12 bases between the two ends. The CDR3 consists of 14 residues. The CDR3 protein is CASSFPERIDTQYF. CDR3 nucleotide sequence: TGTGCCAGCAGCTTTCCTGAACGGATAGATACGCAGTATTTT.

CDR3 nucleotides: TGTGCCAGCAGCCAAACGTACAGGCCGAACTATGGCTACACCTTC. Amino acid sequence: CASSQTYRPNYGYTF. The V and J genes are TRBV14 and TRBJ1-2, with a weak D call TRBD1 (5 bases). CDR1 is SGHDN, CDR2 FVKESK, per germline. CDR3 size: 15 residues. Trimming cost V 2 bases and J 2 bases, with 12 bases left between them.

This clonotype was found a few times. The V gene is TRBV6-5, the J gene TRBJ2-1; D remains ambiguous. The V gene's germline CDR1 is MNHEY and CDR2 SVGAGI. This CDR3 spans 11 amino acids. V was cut by 1 base and J by 8 bases, with 3 bases left in between. The CDR3 loop reads CASSYFHEQFF. The CDR3 DNA reads as TGTGCCAGCAGTTACTTCCATGAGCAGTTCTTC.

The rearrangement joins TRBV20-1 to TRBJ2-1; a possible D gene is TRBD2 (5 bases). Germline CDR1 DFQATT, CDR2 SNEGSKA (reference sequence). CDR3 length: 13 amino acids. The CDR3 region has the DNA TGCAGCGCCGCGCCTTCGGCGGGCAATGAGCAGTTCTTC. This encodes CSAAPSAGNEQFF.

The chain employs TRBV5-1 and TRBJ2-2, with 8 bases that match TRBD1. The CDR3 runs 15 residues. The trim removed 1 base at V and 7 bases at J, leaving 6 bases unmatched. Germline values: CDR1 SGHRS, CDR2 YFSETQ. The CDR3 DNA is TGCGCCAGCAGCTTGCAGGGGGCGCAAGGCGGGGAGCTGTTTTTT. Translated: CASSLQGAQGGELFF.

The chain combines TRBV20-1 with TRBJ2-7; weak D call: TRBD2 (5 bases). The CDR3 runs 14 residues. The V gene's germline CDR1 is DFQATT and CDR2 SNEGSKA (reference sequence). V shed 1 base and J shed 2 bases, with 12 bases lying between them. CDR3 amino acids: CSARAPRGTYEQYF. The CDR3 region has the DNA TGCAGTGCTAGAGCCCCCCGGGGAACCTACGAGCAGTACTTC.

This sequence joins TRBV28 and TRBJ1-2; the match to TRBD1 covers 7 bases. The CDR3 runs 10 residues. The germline V gene encodes CDR1 MDHEN and CDR2 SYDVKM. Losses at the gene ends were 10 bases for V and 8 bases for J; bases not matched to a gene: 4. As DNA, the CDR3 is TGTGCCACATACAGGGGCGGCTACACCTTC. It encodes CATYRGGYTF.

The chain employs TRBV28 and TRBJ1-6; tentatively, D is TRBD1 (5 bases). The CDR3 spans 14 residues. Trimming left V 9 bases short and J 0 bases short, with 9 bases between. Germline V CDR1 and CDR2: MDHEN, SYDVKM. In DNA form, the CDR3 reads TGTGCCAGTGGGGGTGGCTCCTATAATTCACCCCTCCACTTT. This gives the protein CASGGGSYNSPLHF. The complete variable domain, with remaining parts taken from reference TRBV28 and TRBJ1-6, reads DVKVTQSSRYLVKRTGEKVFLECVQDMDHENMFWYRQDPGLGLRLIYFSYDVKMKEKGDIPEGYSVSREKKERFSLILESASTNQTSMYLCASGGGSYNSPLHFGNGTRLTVT.

This clonotype was counted a few times. J is TRBJ2-5 and V is TRBV10-3; D remains ambiguous. This CDR3 has 13 amino acids. Germline loops: CDR1 ENHRY, CDR2 SYGVKD. V lost 6 bases, J lost 0 bases, and 8 bases lay in between. Here the CDR3 DNA reads TGTGCCATCAGATCTAATAACCAAGAGACCCAGTACTTC. As protein: CAIRSNNQETQYF.

This sequence joins TRBV7-3 and TRBJ2-2; D is perhaps TRBD2 (5 bases). From germline, CDR1 is SGHTA and CDR2 FQGTGA. The CDR3 spans 13 residues. V was shortened by 5 bases and J by 7 bases, with 11 bases between the two germline ends. CDR3 nucleotide sequence: TGTGCCAGCAGCGGTGCCGGGATCGGGGAGCTGTTTTTT. Its protein product is CASSGAGIGELFF.

The CDR3 DNA is TGTGCCACCAGTGCCGGGTCGGGACTAGCTTTAGAGACCCAGTACTTC. Residues: CATSAGSGLALETQYF. The J gene is TRBJ2-5, the V gene TRBV24-1, with TRBD2 matching 9 bases. The CDR3 has 16 residues. The V segment lost 5 bases and the J segment 4 bases; nucleotides outside the gene matches: 10. Per germline, CDR1 KGHDR and CDR2 SFDVKD.